The clone carrying this T cell receptor (beta chain) was seen ten or more times. The antigen is undetermined. The sample's time point: newly diagnosed GD, antithyroid drugs for less than 3 months. PBMC-derived RNA was used for the TCR library. This record comes from a study of regulatory T cells in long-lasting Graves disease. This CDR3 spans 15 amino acids. Germline V gene data show CDR1 as DFQATT and CDR2 as SNEGSKA (reference sequence). Trimming took 3 bases from V and 7 from J; bases not matched to a gene: 9. Whole-study findings and limits: Less diverse TCR repertoires were seen in persistent Graves' patients than in newly diagnosed ones.

iRepertoire HTBI primers and Arm-PCR of CDR3 regions built TCR beta libraries. TCRdb re-called the multiplex PCR reads with MiXCR, one entry per CDR3 protein. The sample includes 440,000 or so distinct CDR3 sequences, more than 12% seen only once; the top ten take 16%. The same sample was also used in a study of T cells in Graves' hyperthyroidism and ophthalmopathy. From that second work: Primed by the HTBI set, a first-round RT-PCR was run on the TCR CDR3. Appearing also in blood were most of the thyroid clonotypes expanded above 0.001.

The TCR was taken from a woman aged 25 to 39 with Graves disease. The source was peripheral blood mononuclear cells (PBMCs), collected at new diagnosis, from a patient treated with antithyroid drugs. The rearrangement uses TRBV20-1 and TRBJ2-1; 10 bases map to TRBD2. The CDR3 loop reads CSASGKASGSNEQFF. CDR3 bases: TGCAGTGCTAGCGGCAAGGCTAGCGGGAGTAATGAGCAGTTCTTC.